These 3 T cell receptor beta chains originate from one sample sequenced in a study of shared clonotypes between healthy human individuals. Here immunoSEQ multiplex PCR was the method, and the copy in TCRdb shows in-frame clones only, minus some. The table records millions of clones, over 85% of them present only once. Sequenced input: naive CD4+ T cells from PBMCs. Indicated subset: CD45RA+ positively selected. All receptors come from a man in his late teens or twenties in good health. Some clones in this sample may be carry-over from other donors' samples.

This clone was seen once. The rearrangement joins TRBV4-2 to TRBJ1-5; perhaps TRBD1 as D (5 bases). Germline CDR1 reads LGHNA; CDR2 reads YNFKEQ. Trimming took off 2 bases at V and 6 bases at J, with 11 bases between the two ends. The CDR3 is 14 residues long. In DNA, the CDR3 is TGTGCCAGCAGCCAAAGCTGGGGCGGTCAGCCCCAGCATTTT. Protein: CASSQSWGGQPQHF.

The rearrangement links TRBV4-1 to TRBJ2-7; possible D gene TRBD1, 5 bases. The V end lost 0 bases, the J end lost 0 bases, and 6 bases lay between the germline ends. This CDR3 spans 14 amino acids. Germline CDR1 reads MGHRA; CDR2 reads YSYEKL. The chain's CDR3 is CASSQDDSSYEQYF. As DNA, the CDR3 is TGCGCCAGCAGCCAAGATGACAGCTCCTACGAGCAGTACTTC.

This clone came up once. The chain employs TRBV5-4 and TRBJ1-1; D gene uncertain. The CDR3 runs 15 residues. V shed 4 bases and J shed 8 bases, with 21 bases lying between them. CDR1 and CDR2 from the germline V gene are SGHNT and YYREEE (reference sequence). The CDR3 loop reads CASSPDSQTSREAFF. CDR3 sequence (DNA): TGTGCCAGCAGCCCGGATTCTCAAACAAGCAGGGAAGCTTTCTTT. The whole variable domain, filled in from reference TRBV5-4 and TRBJ1-1, reads ETGVTQSPTHLIKTRGQQVTLRCSSQSGHNTVSWYQQALGQGPQFIFQYYREEENGRGNFPPRFSGLQFPNYSSELNVNALELDDSALYLCASSPDSQTSREAFFGQGTRLTVV.